These 12 T cell receptor beta chains originate from one sample sequenced in a study of Ad26.COV2.S vaccination and SARS-CoV-2 variants. Sample treatment: around 19 received Ad26.COV2.S at low or high dose, single or two shots; 5 received placebo; per-sample allocation not given. Sample collection was performed on day 63 after the first vaccine or placebo injection. Assay: immunoSEQ multiplex PCR; the TCRdb copy retains only in-frame clones and omits some. The table includes over 400,000 clones, roughly 90% detected once. This material consisted of peripheral blood, taken in a trial of Ad26.COV2.S vaccine versus placebo. The receptors originated from a person aged 18-60 years who received the Ad26.COV2.S COVID-19 vaccine or a placebo.

Note on this clone: An end of the junction does not agree with germline; a read error may underlie this. The genes are TRBV7-9 and TRBJ2-7; tentatively, D is TRBD2 (6 bases). This CDR3 contains 12 residues. Germline V gene sequence: CDR1 SEHNR, CDR2 FQNEAQ (reference sequence). Written as DNA, the CDR3 is TGTGCCAGCAGCTTACTTAGCGGAGGTTACCTCTTC. Protein product: CASSLLSGGYLF.

The chain joins TRBV28 to TRBJ1-2; unclear D gene. The CDR3 has 16 residues. Trimming pared 7 bases from V and 4 bases from J, leaving 22 bases between. Germline CDR1 and CDR2: MDHEN and SYDVKM. The CDR3 reads CASNYRGEGLGYGYTF. The CDR3 nucleotides are TGTGCCAGCAACTACCGTGGGGAGGGTTTAGGCTATGGCTACACCTTC.

The J gene is TRBJ1-4, the V gene TRBV9; 7 bases align to TRBD1. In germline, CDR1 is SGDLS, CDR2 YYNGEE. CDR3 length equals 14 residues. With V trimmed by 4 bases and J by 7 bases, 7 bases remained unmatched. The CDR3 protein is CASSPRQGPEKLFF. For the CDR3, the DNA is TGTGCCAGCAGCCCCCGACAGGGCCCTGAAAAACTGTTTTTT.

Worth noting for this clone: Other nucleotide sequences from this sample produce the same CDR3. J is TRBJ1-1 and V is TRBV7-9; a possible D gene is TRBD1 (5 bases). The CDR3 spans 13 residues. Germline values: CDR1 SEHNR, CDR2 FQNEAQ (reference sequence). Deletions cut 5 bases from V and 2 bases from J, with 9 bases between. DNA for the CDR3: TGTGCCAGCAGCATTCAGGGTAACACTGAAGCTTTCTTT. Protein product: CASSIQGNTEAFF.

The genes are TRBV6-2 or TRBV6-3 and TRBJ1-5; no definite D call. This CDR3 is built from 16 residues. Germline V CDR1 and CDR2: MNHEY, SVGEGT. The V end was cut by 2 bases, the J end by 6 bases, with 17 bases between. Here the CDR3 DNA reads TGTGCCAGCAGTTACACGGAGAGGCCTTTAGTTCAGCCCCAGCATTTT. It encodes CASSYTERPLVQPQHF.

CDR3 sequence (DNA): TGTGCCAGCAGCGCGAGTACAGGGGCCACTGAAGCTTTCTTT. Its translation is CASSASTGATEAFF. J is TRBJ1-1 and V is TRBV9; 7 bases are shared with TRBD1. The CDR3 is made up of 14 amino acids. Germline V gene data show CDR1 as SGDLS and CDR2 as YYNGEE. V lost 3 bases and J lost 4; bases outside the gene matches: 6.

The chain is built from TRBV4-3 and TRBJ2-7; D call uncertain. Germline CDR1 reads LGHNA; CDR2 reads YSLEER. The CDR3 spans 18 residues. The ends were cut back, 1 base at V and 2 bases at J, with 21 bases in the middle. The CDR3: CASSQGPVLRVTAYEQYF. As DNA, the CDR3 is TGCGCCAGCAGCCAAGGACCCGTACTCCGGGTTACAGCCTACGAGCAGTACTTC.

The chain joins TRBV9 to TRBJ2-7; D remains unclear. Per the germline V gene, CDR1 is SGDLS and CDR2 is YYNGEE. The V and J ends lost 0 bases and 6 bases respectively, with 13 bases between them. There are 14 residues in the CDR3. The CDR3 region has the DNA TGTGCCAGCAGCGTAGCCATGGGTACGGGCGAGCAGTACTTC. It translates to CASSVAMGTGEQYF.

The chain joins TRBV11-3 to TRBJ1-4; 7 bases map to TRBD1. V dropped 5 bases and J dropped 5; count of bases not matched to a gene: 5. CDR3 length: 14 residues. CDR1 and CDR2 (germline): SGHNT, YENEEA. CDR3 residues: CASSPRDRNEKLFF. The CDR3 DNA reads TGTGCCAGCAGCCCCCGGGACAGAAATGAAAAACTGTTTTTT.

The gene calls are TRBV7-6 and TRBJ2-5; weak D call: TRBD2 (5 bases). Germline CDR1 reads SGHVS; CDR2 reads FNYEAQ. V shed 5 bases and J shed 4 bases, with 17 bases lying between them. This CDR3 is built from 15 residues. The CDR3 protein is CASSPTLDPRETQYF. The CDR3 DNA reads as TGTGCCAGCAGCCCAACACTAGATCCAAGAGAGACCCAGTACTTC.

This chain joins TRBV7-6 and TRBJ2-1, with a possible D match to TRBD1 (6 bases). This CDR3 region has 18 residues. Trimming stripped 2 bases from V and 0 bases from J, with 17 bases between. Germline loops: CDR1 SGHVS, CDR2 FNYEAQ. In nucleotides, the CDR3 is TGTGCCAGCAGCTTAAACAAATACAGGGATAGCTCCTACAATGAGCAGTTCTTC. Protein sequence: CASSLNKYRDSSYNEQFF.

This chain connects TRBV6-5 to TRBJ2-2; unclear D gene. The V and J ends lost 2 bases and 5 bases respectively, with 9 bases between them. The CDR3 contains 14 residues. Germline CDR1 MNHEY, CDR2 SVGAGI. The CDR3: CASSYRLKTGELFF. The CDR3 bases are TGTGCCAGCAGTTACCGGCTTAAAACCGGGGAGCTGTTTTTT.